This entry lists 29 T cell receptor beta chains sequenced from one sample in a study of cytomegalovirus exposure and HLA in healthy donors. The PCR contained 60 Vbeta and 13 Jbeta primers. TCRdb keeps only in-frame clones here, not all; method: immunoSEQ multiplex PCR. Among tens of thousands of clones, 67% were seen once, and the ten largest hold 2.1%. Sequenced: PBMCs. These receptors were taken from a man aged 25-40 years in good health and CMV-seronegative.

This clone was observed a handful of times. The CDR3 region is CSAQATAYNEQFF. The CDR3 region has the DNA TGCAGCGCTCAGGCTACGGCTTACAATGAGCAGTTCTTC. The rearrangement links TRBV29-1 to TRBJ2-1; the D is unclear. Looked up from germline, CDR1 is SQVTM and CDR2 is ANQGSEA. With 7 bases removed from V and 4 bases from J, the gap between germline ends came to 14 bases. The CDR3 loop spans 13 amino acids.

This clone has just a few counts. The chain uses TRBV28 and TRBJ1-2; D not certain. Trimming shortened V by 8 bases and J by 4 bases, and 14 bases separated the two germline ends. This CDR3 is built from 13 residues. Germline V gene sequence: CDR1 MDHEN, CDR2 SYDVKM. The CDR3 reads CASLREGGYGYTF. DNA of the CDR3: TGTGCCAGCCTTCGAGAGGGCGGCTATGGCTACACCTTC.

This chain connects TRBV27 to TRBJ2-7; 10 nucleotides line up with TRBD2. Trimming took 7 bases from V and 5 from J; bases not matched to a gene: 8. CDR3 length equals 14 residues. Germline V lookup: CDR1 MNHEY, CDR2 SMNVEV (reference sequence). The CDR3 sequence is CASTASGRTHEQYF. Here the CDR3 DNA reads TGTGCCAGCACGGCTAGCGGGAGAACCCACGAGCAGTACTTC.

V usage is TRBV28 and J usage is TRBJ1-5; 8 bases line up with TRBD1. Unmatched junction bases numbered 9, after V lost 5 bases and J lost 6 bases. The CDR3 consists of 15 residues. The V gene's germline CDR1 is MDHEN and CDR2 SYDVKM. The CDR3 spells CASSPDRALSQPQHF. CDR3 nucleotide sequence: TGTGCCAGCAGTCCGGACAGGGCCCTTTCTCAGCCCCAGCATTTT. Filled out from reference TRBV28 and TRBJ1-5, the complete variable domain reads DVKVTQSSRYLVKRTGEKVFLECVQDMDHENMFWYRQDPGLGLRLIYFSYDVKMKEKGDIPEGYSVSREKKERFSLILESASTNQTSMYLCASSPDRALSQPQHFGDGTRLSIL.

V and J are TRBV4-3 and TRBJ1-2; 9 nucleotides align to TRBD1. Germline V gene lookup returns CDR1 LGHNA and CDR2 YSLEER. CDR3 length: 18 residues. V was pared by 0 bases and J by 4 bases, with 12 bases of the junction left unmatched. The CDR3, as DNA: TGCGCCAGCAGCCAAGATGCGAGACAGGGGGTCGGGGGCTATGGCTACACCTTC. Protein: CASSQDARQGVGGYGYTF.

The V gene is TRBV29-1, the J gene TRBJ1-1, with 7 bases that match TRBD1. The CDR3 sequence is 12 residues long. Germline assignment: CDR1 SQVTM and CDR2 ANQGSEA. The trim removed 6 bases at V and 5 bases at J, leaving 6 bases unmatched. The CDR3 protein is CSVRPQGTEAFF. CDR3 sequence (DNA): TGCAGCGTGAGGCCACAGGGGACTGAAGCTTTCTTT.

The chain links TRBV11-2 to TRBJ2-7; TRBD2 aligns across 7 bases. J gave up 6 bases and V 4 bases, and 21 bases lay outside the gene matches. Germline V gene data show CDR1 as SGHAT and CDR2 as FQNNGV. The length of the CDR3 is 18 residues. CDR3 in DNA: TGTGCCAGCAGCTCTAGGGCGGGTACTCTCGGACTAGTGGGCGAGCAGTACTTC. It encodes CASSSRAGTLGLVGEQYF.

The chain has TRBV19 and TRBJ2-1; 9 nucleotides align to TRBD1. The V gene's germline CDR1 is LNHDA and CDR2 SQIVND (reference sequence). Trimming at V came to 4 bases and at J to 6 bases, leaving 1 base not matched to a gene. This CDR3 has 13 residues. CDR3 in DNA: TGTGCCAGTAGTACGACAGGGGGCAATGAGCAGTTCTTC. Residues: CASSTTGGNEQFF.

CDR3 DNA sequence: TGTGCCAGCAGCCCCGGCGGACAGGGCCCCTACAATGAGCAGTTCTTC. Translated: CASSPGGQGPYNEQFF. The chain couples TRBV27 to TRBJ2-1, with 8 bases identical to TRBD1. Germline CDR1 MNHEY, CDR2 SMNVEV (reference sequence). The CDR3 runs to 16 residues. The V and J ends lost 6 bases and 2 bases, in that order; junction bases with no gene match: 9.

This clone is a singleton in its sample. The chain joins TRBV7-3 to TRBJ2-5; no firm D call. The germline CDR1 and CDR2 sequences are SGHTA and FQGTGA. V shed 4 bases and J shed 2 bases, with 8 bases lying between them. This CDR3 region has 13 residues. DNA of the CDR3: TGTGCCAGCAGCTCGACTTCGCAAGAGACCCAGTACTTC. Translated, it gives CASSSTSQETQYF.

CDR3 nucleotides: TGTGCCAGCAGCTTGAACAGGGGCGCGACTGAAGCTTTCTTT. This gives the protein CASSLNRGATEAFF. The V gene is TRBV11-2, the J gene TRBJ1-1; 7 bases are shared with TRBD1. This CDR3 is built from 14 residues. Germline CDR1 and CDR2: SGHAT and FQNNGV. Trimming took 3 bases from V and 5 from J; bases not matched to a gene: 6.

The chain employs TRBV7-2 and TRBJ2-3; 11 bases align to TRBD1. The CDR3 has 14 residues. Germline V CDR1 and CDR2: SGHTA, FQGNSA. With 4 bases clipped from V and 7 bases from J, the junction kept 4 bases outside the gene matches. The CDR3 DNA reads as TGTGCCAGCAGCTCCGGGACAGGGGGAAATACGCAGTATTTT. This sequence encodes CASSSGTGGNTQYF.

This clone occurred a few times. CDR3 sequence reads: CASSQVGLAGETQYF. DNA for the CDR3: TGCGCCAGCAGCCAAGTGGGACTAGCGGGAGAGACCCAGTACTTC. The genes are TRBV4-1 and TRBJ2-5; 12 nucleotides agree with TRBD2. This CDR3 comprises 15 residues. Germline-derived CDR1 and CDR2 are MGHRA and YSYEKL. The J segment lost 4 bases and the V segment lost 1 base, leaving 1 base of the junction unmatched.

The chain links TRBV30 to TRBJ2-7, with D possibly TRBD1 on 5 matching bases. V dropped 4 bases and J dropped 5 bases, with 18 bases sitting between them. The germline V gene encodes CDR1 GTSNPN and CDR2 SVGIG (reference sequence). CDR3 size: 14 residues. As DNA, the CDR3 is TGTGCCTGGAACTTAGGCCTCTCAGGGCACGAGCAGTACTTC. Its protein is CAWNLGLSGHEQYF. The complete variable domain, with remaining parts taken from reference TRBV30 and TRBJ2-7, reads SQTIHQWPATLVQPVGSPLSLECTVEGTSNPNLYWYRQAAGRGLQLLFYSVGIGQISSEVPQNLSASRPQDRQFILSSKKLLLSDSGFYLCAWNLGLSGHEQYFGPGTRLTVT.

The table lists this clone with a few counts. The V and J genes are TRBV19 and TRBJ1-2, with D hard to call. The germline V and J ends were trimmed by 1 base and 7 bases, with 7 bases remaining between them. Germline values: CDR1 LNHDA, CDR2 SQIVND (reference sequence). This CDR3 has 12 amino acids. CDR3 sequence: CASSIVEGGYTF. For the CDR3, the DNA is TGTGCCAGTAGTATAGTCGAGGGTGGCTACACCTTC.

This rearrangement joins TRBV19 to TRBJ1-1; 9 nucleotides agree with TRBD1. Germline V gives CDR1 LNHDA, CDR2 SQIVND (reference sequence). The V gene end was trimmed by 6 bases and the J gene end by 4 bases; junction bases not matched to a gene: 9. The CDR3 covers 15 residues. The CDR3 coding sequence is TGTGCCAGTAGACAACAGGGGGCGCGGGGCACTGAAGCTTTCTTT. It is translated as CASRQQGARGTEAFF.

The genes are TRBV4-2 and TRBJ1-3; D might be TRBD1 (6 bases). Trimming shortened V by 3 bases and J by 0 bases, and 9 bases separated the two germline ends. The V gene's germline CDR1 is LGHNA and CDR2 YNFKEQ. The CDR3 is 15 amino acids. This chain's CDR3 is CASSQYRDSGNTIYF. CDR3 coding DNA: TGTGCCAGCAGCCAGTACAGGGACTCTGGAAACACCATATATTTT.

V and J are TRBV19 and TRBJ1-1; D is perhaps TRBD1 (5 bases). Germline V gene lookup returns CDR1 LNHDA and CDR2 SQIVND (reference sequence). The ends were cut back, 2 bases at V and 7 bases at J, with 8 bases in the middle. This CDR3 is 12 amino acids long. DNA of the CDR3: TGTGCCAGTAGTATACAGGGAATTGAAGCTTTCTTT. Protein sequence: CASSIQGIEAFF.

The chain carries TRBV11-1 and TRBJ2-5, with TRBD2 matching over 7 bases. Germline CDR1 is SGHAT and CDR2 is FQDESV (reference sequence). The CDR3 length is 17 residues. Germline trimming cut 3 bases from V and 0 bases from J; bases unmatched to any gene: 10. CDR3 nucleotides: TGTGCCAGCAGCTTTGGTCGGGAGGTCCGATACCAAGAGACCCAGTACTTC. This translates into CASSFGREVRYQETQYF.

This clone was recorded a few times. The chain combines TRBV29-1 with TRBJ2-7; TRBD2 is a possible D gene (6 bases). Trimming pared 7 bases from V and 4 bases from J, leaving 14 bases between. Germline V CDR1 and CDR2: SQVTM, ANQGSEA. The CDR3 spans 12 residues. The CDR3 DNA follows: TGCAGCGGGACTGGAGGGGAGTACGAGCAGTACTTC. Translated, it gives CSGTGGEYEQYF.

This sequence joins TRBV5-1 and TRBJ2-3, with 9 bases fitting TRBD1. The CDR3 covers 16 residues. Trimming at V came to 5 bases and at J to 6 bases, leaving 13 bases not matched to a gene. The germline V gene encodes CDR1 SGHRS and CDR2 YFSETQ. CDR3 coding DNA: TGCGCCAGCAGTTCATACAGGGGGCTGACATTGGATACGCAGTATTTT. It encodes CASSSYRGLTLDTQYF.

This chain joins TRBV5-1 and TRBJ2-2; D might be TRBD2 (5 bases). Between the trimmed V and J ends, which lost 9 bases and 0 bases, there was a span of 12 bases. The CDR3 is made up of 14 amino acids. Germline CDR1 reads SGHRS; CDR2 reads YFSETQ. The DNA of the CDR3 is TGCGCCACCCGGGAAATAGCGAACACCGGGGAGCTGTTTTTT. This sequence encodes CATREIANTGELFF.

The chain employs TRBV7-3 and TRBJ2-1; a weak D match, TRBD2 (6 bases). The germline gives CDR1 SGHTA, CDR2 FQGTGA. The CDR3 has 15 amino acids. Trimming removed 4 bases from V and 7 bases from J, with 17 bases in between. CDR3 nucleotide sequence: TGTGCCAGCAGCTCCGGGGGTGGCTCGGGGAATGAGCAGTTCTTC. Its translation: CASSSGGGSGNEQFF. The full variable domain, its missing parts supplied by reference TRBV7-3 and TRBJ2-1, is GAGVSQTPSNKVTEKGKYVELRCDPISGHTALYWYRQSLGQGPEFLIYFQGTGAADDSGLPNDRFFAVRPEGSVSTLKIQRTERGDSAVYLCASSSGGGSGNEQFFGPGTRLTVL.

The chain has TRBV18 and TRBJ2-1; 12 positions match TRBD2. V was clipped by 8 bases and J by 4 bases; unmatched bases: 12. The CDR3 length is 17 residues. CDR1 and CDR2 from the germline V gene are KGHSH and LQKENI. The CDR3 nucleotides read TGTGCCAGCACCGAGGGTACTAGCGGGGGGCCGTACAATGAGCAGTTCTTC. Translating it yields CASTEGTSGGPYNEQFF.

This clone was seen only once. This chain connects TRBV9 to TRBJ2-7; tentative D call: TRBD1 (6 bases). Germline V lookup: CDR1 SGDLS, CDR2 YYNGEE. With 0 bases removed from V and 9 bases from J, the gap between germline ends came to 16 bases. CDR3 length: 14 amino acids. The CDR3 here is CASSVGSQGIGQYF. The CDR3 region has the DNA TGTGCCAGCAGCGTAGGCTCTCAGGGGATCGGGCAGTACTTC.

The chain recombines TRBV20-1 with TRBJ1-1; D gene uncertain. V lost 5 bases and J lost 3, with 4 bases in between. Looked up from germline, CDR1 is DFQATT and CDR2 is SNEGSKA (reference sequence). This CDR3 has 10 residues. CDR3 nucleotides: TGCAGTGCTCAGGACACTGAAGCTTTCTTT. It codes for CSAQDTEAFF.

This clone came up a few times. Written as DNA, the CDR3 is TGCGCCAGCAGCCAAGTGAGTGAGGGAAATGAGCAGTTCTTC. Amino acid sequence: CASSQVSEGNEQFF. This chain links TRBV4-1 with TRBJ2-1; a weak D match, TRBD2 (5 bases). Between the trimmed V and J ends, which lost 1 base and 7 bases, there was a span of 11 bases. Germline V gives CDR1 MGHRA, CDR2 YSYEKL. The CDR3 loop spans 14 amino acids.

CDR3 amino acids: CASRLSGVSNQPQHF. The CDR3 DNA is TGCGCCAGCAGGCTGTCAGGGGTTAGCAATCAGCCCCAGCATTTT. V is TRBV5-1 and J is TRBJ1-5; D perhaps matches TRBD1 (6 bases). Germline lookup yields CDR1 SGHRS and CDR2 YFSETQ. There are 15 residues in the CDR3. Trimming removed 5 bases at V and 0 bases at J, with 12 bases between.

The table lists this clone with a few counts. The chain joins TRBV6-5 to TRBJ1-2; D gene ambiguous. Germline V gene data show CDR1 as MNHEY and CDR2 as SVGAGI. The CDR3 contains 14 residues. Trimming cost V 6 bases and J 4 bases, with 15 bases left between them. The CDR3 loop is CASRTHGLSYGYTF. For the CDR3, the DNA is TGTGCCAGCAGAACACACGGACTGAGCTATGGCTACACCTTC.